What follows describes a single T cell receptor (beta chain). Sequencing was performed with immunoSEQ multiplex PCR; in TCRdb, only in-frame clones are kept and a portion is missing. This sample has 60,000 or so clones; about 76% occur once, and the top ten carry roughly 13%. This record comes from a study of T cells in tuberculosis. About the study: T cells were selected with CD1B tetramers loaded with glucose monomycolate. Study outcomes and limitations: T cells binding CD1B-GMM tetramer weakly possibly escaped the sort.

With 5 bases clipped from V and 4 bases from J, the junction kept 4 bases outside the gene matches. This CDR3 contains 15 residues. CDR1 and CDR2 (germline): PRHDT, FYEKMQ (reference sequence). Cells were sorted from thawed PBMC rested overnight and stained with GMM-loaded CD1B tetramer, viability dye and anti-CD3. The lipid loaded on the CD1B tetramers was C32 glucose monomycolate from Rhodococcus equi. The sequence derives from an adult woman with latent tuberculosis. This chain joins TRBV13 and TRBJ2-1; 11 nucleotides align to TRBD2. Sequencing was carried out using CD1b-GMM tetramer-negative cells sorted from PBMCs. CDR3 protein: CASSPGTSGYNEQFF. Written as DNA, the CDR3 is TGTGCCAGCAGCCCCGGGACTAGCGGTTACAATGAGCAGTTCTTC.